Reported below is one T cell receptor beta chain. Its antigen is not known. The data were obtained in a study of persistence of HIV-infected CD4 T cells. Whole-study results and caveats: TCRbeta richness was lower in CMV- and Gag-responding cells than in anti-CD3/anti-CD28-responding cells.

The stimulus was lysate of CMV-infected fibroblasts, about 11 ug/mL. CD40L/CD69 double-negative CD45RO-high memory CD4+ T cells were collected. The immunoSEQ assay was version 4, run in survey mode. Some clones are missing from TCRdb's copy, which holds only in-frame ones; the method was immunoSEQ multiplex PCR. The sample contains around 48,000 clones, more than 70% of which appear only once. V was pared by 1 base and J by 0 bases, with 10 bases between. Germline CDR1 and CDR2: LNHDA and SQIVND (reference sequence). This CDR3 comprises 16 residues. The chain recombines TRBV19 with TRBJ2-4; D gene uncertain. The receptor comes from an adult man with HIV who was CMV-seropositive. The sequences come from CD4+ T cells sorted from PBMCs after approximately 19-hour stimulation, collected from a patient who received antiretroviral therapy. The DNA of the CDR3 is TGTGCCAGTAGTATAGGTGGCAGACTAGCCAAAAACATTCAGTACTTC. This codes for CASSIGGRLAKNIQYF.